The next 25 T cell receptor beta chains were all read from a single sample in a study of cytotoxic CD8 clonotypes in ibrutinib-treated CLL (TCRdb year 2021). Libraries were built with the immunoSEQ multiplex PCR assay. TCRdb carries this immuneACCESS record with in-frame sequences only. Its versions omit some clonotypes, under half of them owing to an unresolved V gene in the studies checked, with the rest unexplained. The sample table lists fewer than 80,000 clones, 57% of them with a count of one. The ten largest clones add up to about 15% of the sample. This specimen's time point label, per the study, means: about twelve months on ibrutinib. The specimen comprised PBMCs, sampled after 12 months of ibrutinib treatment. The receptors were gathered from a human donor with chronic lymphocytic leukemia.

A few counts support this clone. The chain is built from TRBV6-5 and TRBJ2-7; tentatively, D is TRBD1 (5 bases). The germline V gene encodes CDR1 MNHEY and CDR2 SVGAGI. The CDR3 is made up of 14 amino acids. The V end was cut by 6 bases, the J end by 6 bases, with 18 bases between. In DNA form, the CDR3 reads TGTGCCAGCAGCCCCGGAAGGGATAGGGGCGAGCAGTACGTC. Protein sequence: CASSPGRDRGEQYV.

The chain joins TRBV27 to TRBJ2-3; D is unclear. Germline V gene sequence: CDR1 MNHEY, CDR2 SMNVEV (reference sequence). CDR3 length equals 18 residues. Deletions cut 0 bases from V and 0 bases from J, with 16 bases between. Written as DNA, the CDR3 is TGTGCCAGCAGTTTATCGTGGCACAGAAAGGCTAGCACAGATACGCAGTATTTT. As protein: CASSLSWHRKASTDTQYF.

The chain joins TRBV6-5 to TRBJ2-1; D gene ambiguous. CDR1 and CDR2 (germline): MNHEY, SVGAGI. This CDR3 is built from 11 residues. The V end lost 5 bases, the J end lost 9 bases, and 8 bases lay between the germline ends. CDR3 sequence (DNA): TGTGCCAGCAGTAGGCCTTTTGAGCAGTTCTTC. Translating gives CASSRPFEQFF.

V gene TRBV7-2 combines with J gene TRBJ1-5; D is unresolved. V shed 2 bases and J shed 1 base, with 3 bases lying between them. CDR1 and CDR2 from the germline V gene are SGHTA and FQGNSA. The length of the CDR3 is 13 residues. The CDR3 bases are TGTGCCAGCAGCTTATGGAGCAATCAGCCCCAGCATTTT. This sequence encodes CASSLWSNQPQHF.

The CDR3 region is CASSRTGGTEAFF. CDR3 DNA: TGTGCCAGCAGCCGGACCGGGGGCACTGAAGCTTTCTTT. The chain is built from TRBV4-2 and TRBJ1-1, with D perhaps TRBD1 (5 bases). The CDR3 is 13 residues long. V shed 4 bases and J shed 4 bases, with 10 bases lying between them. CDR1 and CDR2 from the germline V gene are LGHNA and YNFKEQ.

This chain joins TRBV7-9 and TRBJ1-2; 10 positions match TRBD1. Germline CDR1 is SEHNR and CDR2 is FQNEAQ (reference sequence). The CDR3 contains 13 residues. V gave up 5 bases and J gave up 8 bases; unmatched junction bases: 5. The CDR3 region has the DNA TGTGCCAGCAGCCACGGACAGGGGGGAGGCTACACCTTC. This encodes CASSHGQGGGYTF.

The chain has TRBV7-6 and TRBJ2-6; D is ambiguous. There are 13 residues in the CDR3. Per germline, CDR1 SGHVS and CDR2 FNYEAQ. The germline V and J ends were trimmed by 7 bases and 6 bases, with 10 bases remaining between them. This CDR3 is CASTPHKANVLTF. CDR3 DNA sequence: TGTGCCAGCACCCCTCATAAGGCCAACGTCCTGACTTTC.

This clone was counted only a few times. V gene TRBV5-1 combines with J gene TRBJ2-3; D might be TRBD2 (5 bases). The CDR3 totals 16 residues. Deletions cut 4 bases from V and 2 bases from J, with 17 bases between. In germline, CDR1 is SGHRS, CDR2 YFSETQ. CDR3 nucleotide sequence: TGCGCCAGCAGCCCCGGAGGCGTGGGGATCACAGATACGCAGTATTTT. Encoded protein: CASSPGGVGITDTQYF. Combining the CDR3 with reference TRBV5-1 and TRBJ2-3 gives the whole variable domain KAGVTQTPRYLIKTRGQQVTLSCSPISGHRSVSWYQQTPGQGLQFLFEYFSETQRNKGNFPGRFSGRQFSNSRSEMNVSTLELGDSALYLCASSPGGVGITDTQYFGPGTRLTVL.

The V gene is TRBV7-9, the J gene TRBJ1-2; D may be TRBD1 (5 bases). This CDR3 is built from 13 residues. V lost 2 bases and J 4 bases, leaving 8 bases between the germline ends. Germline CDR1 SEHNR, CDR2 FQNEAQ (reference sequence). CDR3 region: CASSLSGTYGYTF. CDR3 bases: TGTGCCAGCAGCTTATCAGGGACCTATGGCTACACCTTC. Drawing the rest from reference TRBV7-9 and TRBJ1-2, the complete variable domain is DTGVSQNPRHKITKRGQNVTFRCDPISEHNRLYWYRQTLGQGPEFLTYFQNEAQLEKSRLLSDRFSAERPKGSFSTLEIQRTEQGDSAMYLCASSLSGTYGYTFGSGTRLTVV.

In its sample, this clone was seen a few times. The chain links TRBV7-9 to TRBJ1-2, with D tentatively TRBD1 (5 bases). V was shortened by 5 bases and J by 0 bases, with 13 bases between the two germline ends. Germline assignment: CDR1 SEHNR and CDR2 FQNEAQ (reference sequence). The CDR3 is made up of 15 amino acids. The chain's CDR3 is CASSVPWTTNYGYTF. CDR3 in DNA: TGTGCCAGCAGCGTACCCTGGACAACTAACTATGGCTACACCTTC.

The rearrangement links TRBV19 to TRBJ2-1; 7 bases are shared with TRBD2. Germline CDR1 and CDR2: LNHDA and SQIVND (reference sequence). V trimming: 10 bases; J trimming: 6 bases; junction bases outside the gene matches: 12. The CDR3 totals 14 residues. CDR3 in DNA: TGTGCCACCCTTAGCGGGTACCCCCGCAATGAGCAGTTCTTC. Amino acids: CATLSGYPRNEQFF.

The chain links TRBV7-9 to TRBJ2-7, with D unresolved. Trimming cost V 4 bases and J 6 bases, with 22 bases left between them. CDR3 length: 16 amino acids. Germline V lookup: CDR1 SEHNR, CDR2 FQNEAQ (reference sequence). CDR3 sequence reads: CASSSDLNVRVPEQYF. The CDR3 coding sequence is TGTGCCAGCAGCTCAGACCTCAACGTACGTGTCCCCGAGCAGTACTTC.

The gene calls are TRBV27 and TRBJ2-3; D is unresolved. Trimming stripped 3 bases from V and 3 bases from J, with 10 bases between. CDR3 length: 14 residues. In germline, CDR1 is MNHEY, CDR2 SMNVEV (reference sequence). The CDR3 is CASSFQSRTDTQYF. CDR3 nucleotide sequence: TGTGCCAGCAGTTTTCAGTCGAGAACAGATACGCAGTATTTT.

The chain combines TRBV19 with TRBJ1-5, with 8 nucleotides matching TRBD1. J gave up 2 bases and V 5 bases, and 8 bases lay outside the gene matches. Per the germline V gene, CDR1 is LNHDA and CDR2 is SQIVND (reference sequence). The CDR3 is 16 amino acids. The DNA for the CDR3 is TGTGCCAGTAGTCCCCGAGACAGGGGAGGCAATCAGCCCCAGCATTTT. Translation: CASSPRDRGGNQPQHF.

V usage is TRBV9 and J usage is TRBJ2-3; 10 nucleotides align to TRBD2. The CDR3 contains 16 residues. V dropped 3 bases and J dropped 0; count of bases not matched to a gene: 4. From germline, CDR1 is SGDLS and CDR2 YYNGEE. CDR3 loop: CASSAVAGGSTDTQYF. DNA for the CDR3: TGTGCCAGCAGCGCCGTAGCGGGGGGAAGCACAGATACGCAGTATTTT.

This clone has just a few counts. This chain uses TRBV27 with TRBJ2-7; 11 bases are shared with TRBD2. Germline V gene sequence: CDR1 MNHEY, CDR2 SMNVEV (reference sequence). There are 15 residues in the CDR3. V was pared by 6 bases and J by 4 bases, with 8 bases of the junction left unmatched. CDR3 in DNA: TGTGCCAGCAGCTTGACCGGGACTAGCGGTTACGAGCAGTACTTC. Its translation is CASSLTGTSGYEQYF.

V usage is TRBV5-1 and J usage is TRBJ2-7; tentatively, D is TRBD1 or TRBD2 (5 bases each). Trimming left V 4 bases short and J 0 bases short, with 14 bases between. Germline assignment: CDR1 SGHRS and CDR2 YFSETQ. CDR3 size: 15 residues. The CDR3, as DNA: TGCGCCAGCAGCCACTGGGACCCCAGCTCCTACGAGCAGTACTTC. It yields the protein CASSHWDPSSYEQYF.

A few counts support this clone. The chain is built from TRBV2 and TRBJ2-7; perhaps D is TRBD1 or TRBD2 (5 bases each). This CDR3 contains 13 residues. Trimming took 8 bases from V and 3 from J, leaving 14 bases between them. Per the germline V gene, CDR1 is SNHLY and CDR2 is FYNNEI. The CDR3, as DNA: TGTGCCAGCTGCAGGGACGCCAGCTACGAGCAGTACTTC. It specifies CASCRDASYEQYF.

This clone occurred a few times. V is TRBV5-4 and J is TRBJ2-5; tentatively, D is TRBD1 (6 bases). The V end lost 1 base, the J end lost 0 bases, and 7 bases lay between the germline ends. The CDR3 runs to 14 residues. Germline V lookup: CDR1 SGHNT, CDR2 YYREEE (reference sequence). The DNA of the CDR3 is TGTGCCAGCAGCTTGACAGGGTACCAAGAGACCCAGTACTTC. This sequence encodes CASSLTGYQETQYF.

The CDR3 loop reads CASSREALETEAFF. In DNA form, the CDR3 reads TGTGCCAGCAGCCGGGAGGCTCTTGAGACTGAAGCTTTCTTT. The chain joins TRBV5-6 to TRBJ1-1; no definite D call. The CDR3 runs to 14 residues. Germline-derived CDR1 and CDR2 are SGHDT and YYEEEE. V lost 4 bases and J 5 bases, leaving 15 bases between the germline ends.

The rearrangement joins TRBV9 to TRBJ2-3; D may be TRBD1 (6 bases). CDR1 SGDLS and CDR2 YYNGEE come from the germline V gene. Deletions cut 0 bases from V and 12 bases from J, with 20 bases between. The CDR3 spans 15 residues. CDR3 protein: CASSVEWDTPQPQYF. CDR3 coding DNA: TGTGCCAGCAGCGTAGAATGGGACACCCCGCAGCCACAGTATTTT. Full variable domain (outside the CDR3, taken from reference TRBV9 and TRBJ2-3): DSGVTQTPKHLITATGQRVTLRCSPRSGDLSVYWYQQSLDQGLQFLIQYYNGEERAKGNILERFSAQQFPDLHSELNLSSLELGDSALYFCASSVEWDTPQPQYFGPGTRLTVL.

This clone was recorded only once. The chain uses TRBV10-2 and TRBJ2-7, with 10 bases matching TRBD2. The CDR3 has 13 amino acids. V lost 6 bases, J lost 7 bases, and 6 bases stayed unmatched. Germline V gene sequence: CDR1 WSHSY, CDR2 SAAADI. CDR3 sequence (DNA): TGCGCCAGCAGGAGCGGGGGGGCCGGAGAGCAGTACGTC. Residues: CASRSGGAGEQYV.

The V gene is TRBV28, the J gene TRBJ1-1, with D perhaps TRBD1 (5 bases). Trimming cost V 4 bases and J 1 base, with 10 bases left between them. CDR1 and CDR2 (germline): MDHEN, SYDVKM. The CDR3 is 14 amino acids. The CDR3 DNA sequence: TGTGCCAGCAGTTCCCAGGGACGGAACACTGAAGCTTTCTTT. It specifies CASSSQGRNTEAFF.

This clone appeared many times. This chain links TRBV7-9 with TRBJ2-3; the D gene is possibly TRBD2 (7 bases). CDR3 size: 15 residues. Germline V gene data show CDR1 as SEHNR and CDR2 as FQNEAQ (reference sequence). V lost 5 bases and J 1 base, leaving 13 bases between the germline ends. In DNA form, the CDR3 reads TGTGCCAGCAGCCTAGGGGGGGCCCGCACAGATACGCAGTATTTT. It is translated as CASSLGGARTDTQYF.

A note on this clone: It may be a read error: a sequence one base away is much more abundant. The V gene is TRBV5-6, the J gene TRBJ1-3; D perhaps matches TRBD1 (6 bases). The CDR3 covers 15 residues. From germline, CDR1 is SGHDT and CDR2 YYEEEE. V shed 0 bases and J shed 2 bases, with 9 bases lying between them. CDR3 protein: CASSLETGTGNTIYF. The CDR3 bases are TGTGCCAGCAGCTTGGAAACAGGGACTGGAAACACCATATATTTT.